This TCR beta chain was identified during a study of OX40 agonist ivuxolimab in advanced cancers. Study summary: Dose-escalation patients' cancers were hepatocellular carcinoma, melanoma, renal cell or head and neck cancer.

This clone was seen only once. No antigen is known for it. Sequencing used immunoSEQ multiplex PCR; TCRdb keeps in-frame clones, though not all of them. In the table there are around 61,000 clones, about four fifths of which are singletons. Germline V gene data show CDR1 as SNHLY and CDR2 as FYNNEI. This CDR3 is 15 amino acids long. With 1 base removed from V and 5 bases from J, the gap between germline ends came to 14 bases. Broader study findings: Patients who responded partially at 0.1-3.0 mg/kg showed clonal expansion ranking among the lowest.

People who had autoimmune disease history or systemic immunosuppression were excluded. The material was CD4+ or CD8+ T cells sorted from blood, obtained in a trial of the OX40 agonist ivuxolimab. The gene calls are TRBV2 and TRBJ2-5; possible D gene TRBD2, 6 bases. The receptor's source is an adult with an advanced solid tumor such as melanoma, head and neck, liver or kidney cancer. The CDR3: CASSEGGPAGETQYF. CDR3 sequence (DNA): TGTGCCAGCAGTGAAGGAGGACCGGCGGGGGAGACCCAGTACTTC. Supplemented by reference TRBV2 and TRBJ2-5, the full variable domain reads EPEVTQTPSHQVTQMGQEVILRCVPISNHLYFYWYRQILGQKVEFLVSFYNNEISEKSEIFDDQFSVERPDGSNFTLKIRSTKLEDSAMYFCASSEGGPAGETQYFGPGTRLLVL.